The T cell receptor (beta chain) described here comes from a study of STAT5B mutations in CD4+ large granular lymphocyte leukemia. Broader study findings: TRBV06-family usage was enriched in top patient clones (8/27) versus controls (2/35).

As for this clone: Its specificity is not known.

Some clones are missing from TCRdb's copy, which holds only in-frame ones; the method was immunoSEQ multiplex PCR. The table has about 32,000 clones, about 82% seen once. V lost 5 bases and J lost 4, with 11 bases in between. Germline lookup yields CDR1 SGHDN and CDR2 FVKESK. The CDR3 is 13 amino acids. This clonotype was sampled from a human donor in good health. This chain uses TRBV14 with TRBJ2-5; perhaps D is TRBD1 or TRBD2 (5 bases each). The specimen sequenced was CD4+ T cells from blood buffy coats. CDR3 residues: CASSKQRGETQYF. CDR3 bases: TGTGCCAGCAGCAAGCAGAGGGGAGAGACCCAGTACTTC.